This T cell receptor (beta chain) emerged from a study of blood T cell repertoires in COVID-19. Between the trimmed V and J ends, which lost 4 bases and 7 bases, there was a span of 13 bases. Germline loops: CDR1 LGHNA, CDR2 YNFKEQ. The CDR3 consists of 13 residues. This clone turned up a few times. Clones were read by immunoSEQ multiplex PCR, and TCRdb kept only the in-frame ones, dropping some. Among some 240,000 clones listed, 84% were seen once. This clonotype was sampled from a woman aged 40 to 49 who had recovered from COVID-19. V is TRBV4-2 and J is TRBJ1-1; D unresolved. The sequenced sample consisted of peripheral blood. The CDR3 DNA reads as TGTGCCAGCAGCCGCTATAACCCCCGTGAAGCTTTCTTT. Encoded protein: CASSRYNPREAFF.